This T cell receptor (beta chain) was captured in a study of shared clonotypes between healthy human individuals. Regarding this clone: Its antigen is as yet unknown.

Over several immunoSEQ plates, each subset's genomic DNA was distributed in even portions. Clones were read by immunoSEQ multiplex PCR, and TCRdb kept only the in-frame ones, dropping some. In the table there are 2 million to 2.5 million clones, 92% of which are singletons. The CD4+ fraction was divided into a CD45RA+ naive subset and a CD45RA-negative memory subset. Study conclusions and caveats: Sorted-subset sequencing was shown by rarefaction to be incomplete despite large depth.

The clonotype originates from a man aged 18 to 35 in good health. Some clones in this sample may be carry-over from other donors' samples. The sample was naive CD4+ T cells from PBMCs. Stated subset: CD45RA+ positively selected.

In DNA, the CDR3 is TGTGCCAGTAGACCAGGACCACCACGTTACTCCTACGAGCAGTACTTC. It translates to CASRPGPPRYSYEQYF. The chain uses TRBV19 and TRBJ2-7; D is unresolved. Trimming took 6 bases from V and 0 from J, leaving 18 bases between them. Germline V gives CDR1 LNHDA, CDR2 SQIVND (reference sequence). This CDR3 region has 16 residues. The whole variable domain, filled in from reference TRBV19 and TRBJ2-7, reads DGGITQSPKYLFRKEGQNVTLSCEQNLNHDAMYWYRQDPGQGLRLIYYSQIVNDFQKGDIAEGYSVSREKKESFPLTVTSAQKNPTAFYLCASRPGPPRYSYEQYFGPGTRLTVT.